The rows below give T cell receptor beta chains drawn from one sample of a study of cytomegalovirus exposure and HLA in healthy donors. Data came from immunoSEQ multiplex PCR; TCRdb stores just in-frame clones and leaves some out. The table has roughly 65,000 clones, 90% to 95% seen once. The sequencing sample was made of PBMCs. All receptors derive from a man between 18 and 29 years old in good health and CMV-seropositive. Both conserved end residues are part of each CDR3. The order of the fields is clone size, V gene, D gene, CDR3 length, J gene, CDR3 protein, CDR3 DNA. A D gene is named only where the DNA matches it firmly. For some rows the clone size is stated as once, few or many, or as a class when expanded; others skip it.

abundance: .
v_gene: TRBV6-6
d_gene: .
len: 14
j_gene: TRBJ1-3
CDR3aa: CASSLRGTGNTIYF
CDR3nt: TGTGCCAGCAGCCTCAGGGGAACTGGAAACACCATATATTTT

abundance: once
v_gene: TRBV19
d_gene: TRBD1
len: 14
j_gene: TRBJ2-7
CDR3aa: CASSLDRWAYEQYF
CDR3nt: TGTGCCTCCTCCTTGGACAGGTGGGCCTACGAGCAGTACTTC

abundance: .
v_gene: TRBV2
d_gene: .
len: 15
j_gene: TRBJ2-7
CDR3aa: CASSPRGQISYEQYF
CDR3nt: TGTGCCAGCAGTCCGCGGGGACAGATCTCCTACGAGCAGTACTTC

abundance: .
v_gene: TRBV7-9
d_gene: TRBD1
len: 15
j_gene: TRBJ1-1
CDR3aa: CASSYGQGARTEAFF
CDR3nt: TGTGCCAGCAGCTATGGACAGGGGGCGAGGACTGAAGCTTTCTTT

abundance: .
v_gene: TRBV4-1
d_gene: TRBD1
len: 15
j_gene: TRBJ2-7
CDR3aa: CASSQETGVSYEQYF
CDR3nt: TGCGCCAGCAGCCAGGAGACAGGGGTATCCTACGAGCAGTACTTC

abundance: .
v_gene: TRBV7-2
d_gene: .
len: 18
j_gene: TRBJ1-1
CDR3aa: CASSSRNRRGVSNTEAFF
CDR3nt: TGTGCCAGCAGCTCCCGGAATAGGAGGGGAGTCTCGAACACTGAAGCTTTCTTT

abundance: .
v_gene: TRBV19
d_gene: .
len: 16
j_gene: TRBJ2-1
CDR3aa: CASSTVPSQKYNEQFF
CDR3nt: TGTGCCAGTAGCACCGTACCCTCGCAGAAATACAATGAGCAGTTCTTC

abundance: .
v_gene: TRBV27
d_gene: TRBD1
len: 17
j_gene: TRBJ1-4
CDR3aa: CASRPVFRGRVNEKLFF
CDR3nt: TGTGCCAGCAGACCTGTGTTTAGGGGGCGCGTTAATGAAAAACTGTTTTTT

abundance: .
v_gene: TRBV9
d_gene: TRBD1
len: 16
j_gene: TRBJ2-7
CDR3aa: CASSVGGDRGLYEQYF
CDR3nt: TGTGCCAGCAGCGTAGGAGGGGACAGAGGTCTCTACGAGCAGTACTTC

abundance: .
v_gene: TRBV5-4
d_gene: TRBD1
len: 15
j_gene: TRBJ2-3
CDR3aa: CASSPWTGGTDTQYF
CDR3nt: TGTGCCAGCAGCCCATGGACAGGGGGCACAGATACGCAGTATTTT